A single sample is the source of the 29 T cell receptor beta chains below, sequenced in a study of blood T cell repertoires in COVID-19. Sequencing was performed with immunoSEQ multiplex PCR; in TCRdb, only in-frame clones are kept and a portion is missing. The table has 200,000 to 300,000 clones, around 86% seen once; the top ten hold 9.5% to 15%. Specimen: peripheral blood. These receptors all come from an older woman with active or convalescent COVID-19.

The chain joins TRBV6-6 to TRBJ2-1; TRBD1 might be the D (5 bases). This CDR3 is built from 13 residues. Germline V gives CDR1 MNHNY, CDR2 SVGAGI (reference sequence). V dropped 4 bases and J dropped 7 bases, with 11 bases sitting between them. CDR3 residues: CASSWAGSNEQFF. For the CDR3, the DNA is TGTGCCAGCAGTTGGGCAGGGTCAAATGAGCAGTTCTTC.

The chain carries TRBV12-3 or TRBV12-4 and TRBJ2-5; D uncertain. This CDR3 comprises 13 residues. The ends were cut back, 6 bases at V and 4 bases at J, with 12 bases in the middle. The CDR3 DNA reads as TGTGCCAGCAGGCCGGCGGATGGAGAGACCCAGTACTTC. Translation: CASRPADGETQYF.

The V call is TRBV9, the J call TRBJ1-4; 12 bases are a match to TRBD1. The CDR3 is made up of 16 amino acids. V shed 4 bases and J 5 bases; nucleotides not matched to a gene: 6. Germline V gene sequence: CDR1 SGDLS, CDR2 YYNGEE. CDR3 nucleotides: TGTGCCAGCAGCCCCGGGACAGGGGGCTTAAATGAAAAACTGTTTTTT. Its translation is CASSPGTGGLNEKLFF.

The chain employs TRBV9 and TRBJ1-2; 7 bases map to TRBD1. With V trimmed by 0 bases and J by 10 bases, 3 bases remained unmatched. CDR3 length equals 12 residues. The germline CDR1 and CDR2 sequences are SGDLS and YYNGEE. DNA for the CDR3: TGTGCCAGCAGCGTAGTGACAGGGCTCTACACCTTC. Protein sequence: CASSVVTGLYTF.

This clone was counted a single time. The chain joins TRBV7-2 to TRBJ2-1; D is possibly TRBD1 (6 bases). Germline values: CDR1 SGHTA, CDR2 FQGNSA. With 4 bases removed from V and 0 bases from J, the gap between germline ends came to 13 bases. The CDR3 runs 16 residues. CDR3: CASSSRTAYSYNEQFF. CDR3 DNA: TGTGCCAGCAGCTCCCGGACAGCCTACTCCTACAATGAGCAGTTCTTC.

This chain links TRBV30 with TRBJ1-1; D is unclear. Germline V gene sequence: CDR1 GTSNPN, CDR2 SVGIG (reference sequence). The germline V and J ends were trimmed by 0 bases and 6 bases, with 8 bases remaining between them. The CDR3 spans 12 residues. CDR3 coding DNA: TGTGCCTGGAGTGTACTAGGGTCTGAAGCTTTCTTT. It translates to CAWSVLGSEAFF.

This sequence joins TRBV10-3 and TRBJ2-6; TRBD1 matches at 8 bases. The CDR3 extends over 18 amino acids. V gave up 2 bases and J gave up 0 bases; unmatched junction bases: 6. Germline V gives CDR1 ENHRY, CDR2 SYGVKD. The CDR3 here is CAISEGGQDLSGANVLTF. In DNA form, the CDR3 reads TGTGCCATCAGTGAGGGGGGACAGGACCTCTCTGGGGCCAACGTCCTGACTTTC.

The chain employs TRBV7-8 and TRBJ2-2, with a tentative D call TRBD1 (6 bases). V gave up 9 bases and J gave up 0 bases, with 14 bases separating them. CDR3 length equals 15 residues. Germline lookup yields CDR1 SGHVS and CDR2 FQNEAQ. In DNA, the CDR3 is TGTGCCAGTAGATACGGGACAACGAACACCGGGGAGCTGTTTTTT. As protein: CASRYGTTNTGELFF.

This chain connects TRBV6-5 to TRBJ1-1; D is ambiguous. This CDR3 spans 13 amino acids. V was cut by 7 bases and J by 1 base, with 10 bases left in between. Germline CDR1 MNHEY, CDR2 SVGAGI. CDR3 in DNA: TGTGCCAGCACTTATAACAGGAACACTGAAGCTTTCTTT. Protein product: CASTYNRNTEAFF.

This sequence joins TRBV19 and TRBJ1-4, with D hard to call. Per germline, CDR1 LNHDA and CDR2 SQIVND (reference sequence). CDR3 length: 14 residues. Trimming shortened V by 5 bases and J by 3 bases, and 10 bases separated the two germline ends. The CDR3 nucleotides are TGTGCCAGTAGTCCCGGTGTGGCTAATGAAAAACTGTTTTTT. Translated: CASSPGVANEKLFF. The complete variable domain, with remaining parts taken from reference TRBV19 and TRBJ1-4, reads DGGITQSPKYLFRKEGQNVTLSCEQNLNHDAMYWYRQDPGQGLRLIYYSQIVNDFQKGDIAEGYSVSREKKESFPLTVTSAQKNPTAFYLCASSPGVANEKLFFGSGTQLSVL.

In DNA form, the CDR3 reads TGTGCCAGCAGCGGAGGACTAACTAATGAAAAACTGTTTTTT. It encodes CASSGGLTNEKLFF. The chain links TRBV7-8 to TRBJ1-4; D remains unclear. Germline V gene sequence: CDR1 SGHVS, CDR2 FQNEAQ. V lost 5 bases and J 1 base, leaving 8 bases between the germline ends. The CDR3 has 14 residues.

The chain links TRBV6-2 or TRBV6-3 to TRBJ2-1; perhaps TRBD1 as D (5 bases). Trimming shortened V by 6 bases and J by 9 bases, and 12 bases separated the two germline ends. Germline assignment: CDR1 MNHEY and CDR2 SVGEGT. There are 12 residues in the CDR3. CDR3 residues: CASSTQGSEQFF. CDR3 in DNA: TGTGCCAGCAGCACCCAGGGTAGTGAGCAGTTCTTC.

The chain uses TRBV28 and TRBJ1-6, with 7 bases aligning to TRBD1. This CDR3 is 14 amino acids long. After removal of 5 bases from V and 5 bases from J, the junction contained 3 bases not matched to a gene. Germline V gene lookup returns CDR1 MDHEN and CDR2 SYDVKM. The CDR3, as DNA: TGTGCCAGCAGTCCGGGACAGAATAATTCACCCCTCCACTTT. Amino acids: CASSPGQNNSPLHF.

CDR3 loop: CASSKGVALQETQYF. In DNA form, the CDR3 reads TGTGCCAGCAGCAAAGGGGTGGCACTTCAAGAGACCCAGTACTTC. This chain uses TRBV11-2 with TRBJ2-5; TRBD1 might be the D (5 bases). The CDR3 covers 15 residues. Trimming shortened V by 5 bases and J by 2 bases, and 15 bases separated the two germline ends. Per the germline V gene, CDR1 is SGHAT and CDR2 is FQNNGV.

The CDR3 DNA sequence: TGTGCCAGCAGTAACAGGGGTAACACAGTTCAGCCCCAGCATTTT. As protein: CASSNRGNTVQPQHF. The genes are TRBV6-1 and TRBJ1-5; 7 bases fit TRBD1. Germline CDR1 and CDR2: MNHNS and SASEGT. V trimming: 5 bases; J trimming: 6 bases; junction bases outside the gene matches: 10. This CDR3 has 15 residues.

This clone has just one count. The genes are TRBV19 and TRBJ1-2; no firm D call. Trimming stripped 5 bases from V and 4 bases from J, with 8 bases between. Looked up from germline, CDR1 is LNHDA and CDR2 is SQIVND (reference sequence). The CDR3 is made up of 12 amino acids. CDR3: CASSEQLYGYTF. The CDR3 nucleotides read TGTGCCAGTAGTGAACAGCTCTATGGCTACACCTTC.

The chain links TRBV7-8 to TRBJ1-1; TRBD1 is a possible D gene (5 bases). The V and J ends lost 2 bases and 4 bases respectively, with 11 bases between them. The length of the CDR3 is 14 residues. Germline V lookup: CDR1 SGHVS, CDR2 FQNEAQ. The DNA of the CDR3 is TGTGCCAGCAGCTTACTCGGGAGGGGCACTGAAGCTTTCTTT. This codes for CASSLLGRGTEAFF.

The rearrangement uses TRBV7-2 and TRBJ1-4, with D uncertain. The ends were cut back, 3 bases at V and 7 bases at J, with 6 bases in the middle. CDR1 SGHTA and CDR2 FQGNSA come from the germline V gene. CDR3 length equals 12 residues. The CDR3 DNA is TGTGCCAGCAGCTTTTCCTCTGAAAAACTGTTTTTT. Residues: CASSFSSEKLFF.

The V call is TRBV11-1, the J call TRBJ1-4; possibly TRBD1 for D (6 bases). Trimming shortened V by 5 bases and J by 3 bases, and 13 bases separated the two germline ends. The CDR3 contains 15 residues. Germline V gives CDR1 SGHAT, CDR2 FQDESV (reference sequence). CDR3 nucleotides: TGTGCCAGCAGCCTCGCGACAGGAGCTAATGAAAAACTGTTTTTT. Protein: CASSLATGANEKLFF.

The CDR3 reads CASKRGQGSNQPQHF. The CDR3, as DNA: TGTGCCAGCAAGAGGGGACAGGGAAGCAATCAGCCCCAGCATTTT. This chain joins TRBV6-5 and TRBJ1-5, with TRBD1 matching 9 bases. The CDR3 has 15 amino acids. Germline lookup yields CDR1 MNHEY and CDR2 SVGAGI. Trimming at V came to 7 bases and at J to 1 base, leaving 5 bases not matched to a gene.

Here the CDR3 reads CASSLAGGWGRYEQYF. CDR3 nucleotide sequence: TGTGCCAGCAGCTTAGCGGGGGGTTGGGGGAGATACGAGCAGTACTTC. This sequence joins TRBV5-4 and TRBJ2-7, with TRBD2 identical over 9 bases. With V trimmed by 2 bases and J by 4 bases, 10 bases remained unmatched. This CDR3 has 16 residues. Germline loops: CDR1 SGHNT, CDR2 YYREEE (reference sequence). Using reference TRBV5-4 and TRBJ2-7 for the parts outside the CDR3, the full variable domain is ETGVTQSPTHLIKTRGQQVTLRCSSQSGHNTVSWYQQALGQGPQFIFQYYREEENGRGNFPPRFSGLQFPNYSSELNVNALELDDSALYLCASSLAGGWGRYEQYFGPGTRLTVT.

V gene TRBV6-5 combines with J gene TRBJ1-2, with D possibly TRBD1 on 5 matching bases. V was clipped by 2 bases and J by 7 bases, with 14 bases between them. The CDR3 is 14 residues long. CDR1 is MNHEY and CDR2 is SVGAGI in the germline V gene. The DNA for the CDR3 is TGTGCCAGCAGTTACGGGCAGGGATGGGGTGGCTACACCTTC. Amino acids: CASSYGQGWGGYTF.

The J gene is TRBJ2-4, the V gene TRBV6-5; 9 nucleotides match TRBD1. With 6 bases clipped from V and 6 bases from J, the junction kept 9 bases outside the gene matches. The length of the CDR3 is 15 residues. Germline CDR1 and CDR2: MNHEY and SVGAGI. The CDR3 coding sequence is TGTGCCAGCAGATGGGGACAGGGAGGTATAAACATTCAGTACTTC. Residues: CASRWGQGGINIQYF.

J is TRBJ1-5 and V is TRBV19, with D possibly matching TRBD1 (6 bases). Per the germline V gene, CDR1 is LNHDA and CDR2 is SQIVND (reference sequence). V was cut by 6 bases and J by 4 bases, with 10 bases left in between. This CDR3 region has 13 residues. CDR3 DNA sequence: TGTGCCAGTAGGAACACAGGGAATCAGCCCCAGCATTTT. This gives the protein CASRNTGNQPQHF.

The chain employs TRBV6-6 and TRBJ2-1; D might be TRBD1 (6 bases). CDR1 is MNHNY and CDR2 is SVGAGI in the germline V gene (reference sequence). V lost 10 bases and J 5 bases, leaving 15 bases between the germline ends. The CDR3 totals 13 residues. The CDR3 bases are TGTGCCATTAGCTGGGGGCAGAACAATGAGCAGTTCTTC. Translated: CAISWGQNNEQFF.

This clone was observed many times. The V call is TRBV27, the J call TRBJ1-5; a weak D match, TRBD1 (5 bases). From germline, CDR1 is MNHEY and CDR2 SMNVEV (reference sequence). V gave up 7 bases and J gave up 0 bases, with 13 bases separating them. The CDR3 is made up of 15 amino acids. The CDR3 DNA reads TGTGCCAGCAAAGCGGGACTCAATAGCAATCAGCCCCAGCATTTT. Protein product: CASKAGLNSNQPQHF.

The rearrangement joins TRBV7-9 to TRBJ2-7; D is perhaps TRBD2 (7 bases). Trimming left V 2 bases short and J 0 bases short, with 17 bases between. Per the germline V gene, CDR1 is SEHNR and CDR2 is FQNEAQ (reference sequence). This CDR3 spans 17 amino acids. The CDR3 is CASSLSGSAGASYEQYF. The CDR3 region has the DNA TGTGCCAGCAGCTTATCCGGGAGTGCGGGGGCCTCCTACGAGCAGTACTTC.

The J gene is TRBJ1-3, the V gene TRBV7-9, with D unclear. Germline V gene data show CDR1 as SEHNR and CDR2 as FQNEAQ (reference sequence). V lost 5 bases, J lost 4 bases, and 3 bases lay in between. CDR3 length equals 11 residues. Here the CDR3 reads CASSLGNTIYF. The CDR3 DNA follows: TGTGCCAGCAGCCTGGGAAACACCATATATTTT.

The chain uses TRBV4-1 and TRBJ1-1; D perhaps matches TRBD1 (6 bases). There are 17 residues in the CDR3. The V end lost 3 bases, the J end lost 4 bases, and 21 bases lay between the germline ends. Germline V lookup: CDR1 MGHRA, CDR2 YSYEKL. In DNA, the CDR3 is TGCGCCAGCAGCCATCTTGTGACCCCAGGGGAGGGCACTGAAGCTTTCTTT. Its translation is CASSHLVTPGEGTEAFF.